The 15 T cell receptor beta chains presented below share a single source sample, sequenced in a study of blood T cell repertoires in COVID-19 (dated by TCRdb to about 2020). The library was generated by the immunoSEQ multiplex PCR assay. TCRdb holds this immuneACCESS table with in-frame rearrangements only. Some clones are missing; in checked studies, unresolved V genes explain under half, and the rest has no known cause. In this sample the table shows 200,000 to 250,000 clones, under 90% of which occur a single time. The ten largest clones capture around 18% of the sample. The sequenced sample consisted of peripheral blood. These receptors all come from a woman aged 80 or over with active or convalescent COVID-19.

V gene TRBV3-1 (or the pseudogene TRBV3-2) combines with J gene TRBJ1-2, with 7 bases aligning to TRBD1. CDR1 LGHDT and CDR2 YNNKEL come from the germline V gene (reference sequence). CDR3 length equals 16 residues. J gave up 0 bases and V 2 bases, and 6 bases lay outside the gene matches. The CDR3 protein is CASSQQGGVANYGYTF. As DNA, the CDR3 is TGTGCCAGCAGCCAACAGGGGGGCGTAGCTAACTATGGCTACACCTTC.

V gene TRBV7-2 combines with J gene TRBJ1-1, with TRBD1 identical over 9 bases. Trimming at V came to 7 bases and at J to 8 bases, leaving 8 bases not matched to a gene. Germline CDR1 is SGHTA and CDR2 is FQGNSA. CDR3 size: 13 residues. The chain's CDR3 is CASMPGQGLEAFF. CDR3 sequence (DNA): TGTGCCAGCATGCCGGGACAGGGATTAGAAGCTTTCTTT.

The rearrangement joins TRBV11-3 to TRBJ1-6, with 11 bases matching TRBD1. CDR1 is SGHNT, CDR2 YENEEA, per germline. The CDR3 is 18 amino acids. With V trimmed by 7 bases and J by 9 bases, 17 bases remained unmatched. CDR3: CASTLIGGGQGAGSPLHF. For the CDR3, the DNA is TGTGCCAGCACCCTGATTGGGGGCGGACAGGGGGCCGGTTCACCCCTCCACTTT.

The V call is TRBV15, the J call TRBJ1-6; TRBD1 is a possible D gene (5 bases). V gave up 1 base and J gave up 9 bases, with 10 bases separating them. Germline CDR1 LNHNV, CDR2 YYDKDF (reference sequence). CDR3 length: 14 residues. CDR3 nucleotide sequence: TGTGCCACCAGCAGAGGGGGCCAGGGTTCACCCCTCCACTTT. Its translation is CATSRGGQGSPLHF.

V and J are TRBV5-4 and TRBJ1-5; 7 bases map to TRBD1. The J segment lost 5 bases and the V segment lost 4 bases, leaving 3 bases of the junction unmatched. CDR1 and CDR2 from the germline V gene are SGHNT and YYREEE (reference sequence). The CDR3 has 13 residues. This CDR3 reads CASSKGQDQPQHF. CDR3 coding DNA: TGTGCCAGCAGCAAAGGACAGGATCAGCCCCAGCATTTT.

The chain couples TRBV28 to TRBJ1-2; a weak D match, TRBD1 (5 bases). The CDR3 contains 12 residues. Trimming cost V 5 bases and J 6 bases, with 10 bases left between them. Germline V gene data show CDR1 as MDHEN and CDR2 as SYDVKM. This CDR3 reads CASSMTRDGYTF. CDR3 DNA sequence: TGTGCCAGCAGTATGACCAGGGATGGCTACACCTTC.

The chain uses TRBV10-3 and TRBJ2-3, with TRBD2 matching 8 bases. V lost 2 bases to trimming and J lost 4 bases; unmatched junction nucleotides: 14. The CDR3 covers 18 residues. CDR1 and CDR2 (germline): ENHRY, SYGVKD. CDR3 amino acids: CAISEVLAGSLGADTQYF. The DNA for the CDR3 is TGTGCCATCAGTGAGGTCTTAGCGGGGTCCCTGGGGGCAGATACGCAGTATTTT.

The gene calls are TRBV4-3 and TRBJ1-4; no definite D call. Trimming stripped 1 base from V and 2 bases from J, with 8 bases between. The CDR3 sequence is 15 residues long. Germline V gene data show CDR1 as LGHNA and CDR2 as YSLEER. CDR3 amino acids: CASSQGTSTNEKLFF. As DNA, the CDR3 is TGCGCCAGCAGCCAAGGGACTTCGACTAATGAAAAACTGTTTTTT.

This chain links TRBV18 with TRBJ1-2; possibly TRBD1 for D (6 bases). Trimming shortened V by 3 bases and J by 2 bases, and 10 bases separated the two germline ends. CDR1 and CDR2 (germline): KGHSH, LQKENI. The length of the CDR3 is 14 residues. CDR3: CASSPPTGNYGYTF. CDR3 coding DNA: TGTGCCAGCTCACCTCCCACAGGGAACTATGGCTACACCTTC.

This clone was counted once. The chain recombines TRBV6-2 or TRBV6-3 with TRBJ2-4, with 12 positions matching TRBD2. The CDR3 has 17 amino acids. The germline CDR1 and CDR2 sequences are MNHEY and SVGEGT. Unmatched junction bases numbered 7, after V lost 2 bases and J lost 5 bases. The CDR3 region is CASSYRLAGARENIQYF. The CDR3 nucleotides are TGTGCCAGCAGTTACCGACTAGCGGGAGCCCGCGAAAACATTCAGTACTTC.

This sequence joins TRBV3-1 (or the pseudogene TRBV3-2) and TRBJ2-7; TRBD2 matches 13 bases. Germline V gives CDR1 LGHDT, CDR2 YNNKEL (reference sequence). The CDR3 sequence is 15 residues long. The V gene end was trimmed by 4 bases and the J gene end by 6 bases; junction bases not matched to a gene: 6. Here the CDR3 reads CASSLLAGGPGEQYF. CDR3 in DNA: TGTGCCAGCAGCCTACTAGCGGGAGGGCCCGGCGAGCAGTACTTC.

The chain carries TRBV10-3 and TRBJ2-3, with D perhaps matching TRBD2 (5 bases). The CDR3 has 12 residues. Trimming left V 8 bases short and J 4 bases short, with 10 bases between. The germline gives CDR1 ENHRY, CDR2 SYGVKD. CDR3 nucleotide sequence: TGTGCCATCGCCCCGCGGGCAGATACGCAGTATTTT. Translated: CAIAPRADTQYF.

V gene TRBV5-1 combines with J gene TRBJ2-3; TRBD1 might be the D (6 bases). V gave up 1 base and J gave up 1 base, with 7 bases separating them. CDR3 length: 14 amino acids. Germline V gene data show CDR1 as SGHRS and CDR2 as YFSETQ. CDR3 sequence: CASSLNRGTDTQYF. CDR3 sequence (DNA): TGCGCCAGCAGCTTGAACAGGGGCACAGATACGCAGTATTTT. The full variable domain, with the rest looked up from reference TRBV5-1 and TRBJ2-3, is KAGVTQTPRYLIKTRGQQVTLSCSPISGHRSVSWYQQTPGQGLQFLFEYFSETQRNKGNFPGRFSGRQFSNSRSEMNVSTLELGDSALYLCASSLNRGTDTQYFGPGTRLTVL.

V is TRBV7-2 and J is TRBJ1-3, with D unclear. Germline CDR1 is SGHTA and CDR2 is FQGNSA. Trimming pared 4 bases from V and 0 bases from J, leaving 4 bases between. The CDR3 totals 13 residues. The CDR3 DNA follows: TGTGCCAGCAGCTCCTCCTCTGGAAACACCATATATTTT. Translated, it gives CASSSSSGNTIYF.

This clone showed up just once. CDR3 in amino acids: CASSSWTGANEKLFF. CDR3 DNA: TGTGCCAGCAGTTCCTGGACAGGGGCAAACGAAAAACTGTTTTTT. The chain joins TRBV6-5 to TRBJ1-4, with 9 bases fitting TRBD1. Trimming removed 4 bases from V and 8 bases from J; junction bases left unmatched: 8. The germline V gene encodes CDR1 MNHEY and CDR2 SVGAGI. The CDR3 covers 15 residues.